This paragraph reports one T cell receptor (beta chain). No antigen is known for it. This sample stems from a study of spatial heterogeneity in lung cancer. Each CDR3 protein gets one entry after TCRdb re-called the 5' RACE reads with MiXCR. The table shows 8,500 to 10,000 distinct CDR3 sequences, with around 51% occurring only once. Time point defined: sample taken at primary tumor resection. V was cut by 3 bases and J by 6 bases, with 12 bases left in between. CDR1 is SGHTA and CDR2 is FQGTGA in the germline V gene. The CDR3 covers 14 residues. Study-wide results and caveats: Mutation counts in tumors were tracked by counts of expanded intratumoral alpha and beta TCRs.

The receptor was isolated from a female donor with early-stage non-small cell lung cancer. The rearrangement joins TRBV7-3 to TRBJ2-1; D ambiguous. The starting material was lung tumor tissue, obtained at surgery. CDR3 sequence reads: CASSLPTSANEQFF. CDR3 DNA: TGTGCCAGCAGCTTGCCTACCTCGGCCAATGAGCAGTTCTTC.